Following are 29 T cell receptor beta chains from one sample sequenced in a study of T cell repertoires in ileal Crohn's disease. Sequencing was performed with immunoSEQ multiplex PCR; in TCRdb, only in-frame clones are kept and a portion is missing. The repertoire holds over 9,000 clones, 75% to 85% seen once, with approximately 15% in the top ten. Time point denoted: neoterminal ileum biopsy at postoperative endoscopy, about 6 months after surgery. Specimen: ileal tissue. These receptors came from an adult with Crohn's disease.

The chain links TRBV28 to TRBJ1-2, with a possible D match to TRBD1 (5 bases). Trimming stripped 2 bases from V and 5 bases from J, with 15 bases between. The CDR3 sequence is 15 residues long. The germline V gene has CDR1 MDHEN and CDR2 SYDVKM. CDR3 in DNA: TGTGCCAGCAGTTTAAAATTGCAGGGTCAGTATGGCTACACCTTC. Encoded protein: CASSLKLQGQYGYTF.

The chain joins TRBV19 to TRBJ1-1, with 10 nucleotides matching TRBD1. CDR1 is LNHDA and CDR2 is SQIVND in the germline V gene (reference sequence). The CDR3 runs 13 residues. The V and J ends lost 6 bases and 5 bases, in that order; junction bases with no gene match: 3. The CDR3 DNA follows: TGTGCCAGTAGGGGACAGGGGTGGACTGAAGCTTTCTTT. This gives the protein CASRGQGWTEAFF. The variable domain in full, with the rest retrieved from reference TRBV19 and TRBJ1-1, is DGGITQSPKYLFRKEGQNVTLSCEQNLNHDAMYWYRQDPGQGLRLIYYSQIVNDFQKGDIAEGYSVSREKKESFPLTVTSAQKNPTAFYLCASRGQGWTEAFFGQGTRLTVV.

CDR3 residues: CASSDRTGRYEQYF. In nucleotides, the CDR3 is TGTGCCAGCAGCGACCGGACAGGGCGCTACGAGCAGTACTTC. The chain recombines TRBV7-2 with TRBJ2-7; 8 bases are a match to TRBD1. CDR1 SGHTA and CDR2 FQGNSA come from the germline V gene. The CDR3 covers 14 residues. With V trimmed by 5 bases and J by 3 bases, 6 bases remained unmatched.

The rearrangement links TRBV7-9 to TRBJ2-5, with unresolved D. The J call may be faulty, since TRBJ2-7 better matches the DNA end. Germline CDR1 SEHNR, CDR2 FQNEAQ (reference sequence). The CDR3 is 12 amino acids. CDR3 nucleotide sequence: TGTGCCAGCAGCTCCCTCTCCTACGAGCAGTACTTC. This gives the protein CASSSLSYEQYF.

The chain couples TRBV18 to TRBJ2-1; D call uncertain. Germline lookup yields CDR1 KGHSH and CDR2 LQKENI. V was shortened by 6 bases and J by 5 bases, with 14 bases between the two germline ends. The CDR3 totals 14 residues. The CDR3 loop reads CASSQASEDNEQFF. For the CDR3, the DNA is TGTGCCAGCTCCCAGGCCTCTGAAGACAATGAGCAGTTCTTC.

V usage is TRBV7-9 and J usage is TRBJ2-4, with 7 bases aligning to TRBD1. The length of the CDR3 is 15 residues. From germline, CDR1 is SEHNR and CDR2 FQNEAQ (reference sequence). V lost 6 bases, J lost 6 bases, and 11 bases stayed unmatched. CDR3 sequence (DNA): TGTGCCAGCAGTCAAACACAGGGGTGGGGAAACATTCAGTACTTC. Encoded protein: CASSQTQGWGNIQYF.

The rearrangement uses TRBV4-2 and TRBJ1-2, with D unclear. The CDR3 has 14 amino acids. V was trimmed by 0 bases and J by 4 bases, leaving 9 bases between them. Germline CDR1 is LGHNA and CDR2 is YNFKEQ. The CDR3 DNA follows: TGTGCCAGCAGCCAAGAACAGTTTTTCTATGGCTACACCTTC. This sequence encodes CASSQEQFFYGYTF.

The chain carries TRBV6-5 and TRBJ1-6, with a weak D call TRBD1 (6 bases). Trimming took 6 bases from V and 8 from J, leaving 11 bases between them. Germline values: CDR1 MNHEY, CDR2 SVGAGI. The CDR3 length is 13 residues. The CDR3 bases are TGTGCCAGCAGACACAGGGTTGATTCACCCCTCCACTTT. Translating it yields CASRHRVDSPLHF.

The genes are TRBV11-2 and TRBJ2-7; unclear D gene. Germline-derived CDR1 and CDR2 are SGHAT and FQNNGV. The germline V and J ends were trimmed by 1 base and 6 bases, with 7 bases remaining between them. CDR3 length: 12 residues. CDR3 coding DNA: TGTGCCAGCAGCTTAGGTACACCCGAGCAGTACTTC. It yields the protein CASSLGTPEQYF.

CDR3 DNA: TGTGCCAGCAGTGAAGCTAGCGGGGGGACCTACGAGCAGTACTTC. Residues: CASSEASGGTYEQYF. V usage is TRBV6-1 and J usage is TRBJ2-7; 10 bases map to TRBD2. The J segment lost 2 bases and the V segment lost 0 bases, leaving 1 base of the junction unmatched. The CDR3 is 15 amino acids. Per germline, CDR1 MNHNS and CDR2 SASEGT.

The chain uses TRBV7-9 and TRBJ2-3; D ambiguous. With 4 bases removed from V and 0 bases from J, the gap between germline ends came to 17 bases. Germline assignment: CDR1 SEHNR and CDR2 FQNEAQ (reference sequence). This CDR3 is 17 amino acids long. The CDR3 DNA reads TGTGCCAGCAGCTCCCCCACCCAGCGACCCAGCACAGATACGCAGTATTTT. This encodes CASSSPTQRPSTDTQYF.

The J gene is TRBJ1-5, the V gene TRBV19, with a weak D call TRBD1 (6 bases). This CDR3 is built from 14 residues. The germline V gene has CDR1 LNHDA and CDR2 SQIVND (reference sequence). Deletions cut 4 bases from V and 3 bases from J, with 10 bases between. The CDR3 loop is CASSKDRFNQPQHF. CDR3 in DNA: TGTGCCAGTAGTAAAGACAGGTTCAATCAGCCCCAGCATTTT.

The CDR3: CASSSFPGGGVADIQYF. As DNA, the CDR3 is TGCGCCAGCAGCTCATTTCCCGGAGGGGGGGTTGCGGACATTCAGTACTTC. The V gene is TRBV5-1, the J gene TRBJ2-4; a weak D match, TRBD2 (7 bases). This CDR3 is 17 amino acids long. V was cut by 3 bases and J by 8 bases, with 24 bases left in between. Germline-derived CDR1 and CDR2 are SGHRS and YFSETQ.

The J gene is TRBJ2-2, the V gene TRBV6-4; D might be TRBD2 (5 bases). CDR1 is MRHNA, CDR2 SNTAGT, per germline. This CDR3 has 15 amino acids. The V end was cut by 3 bases, the J end by 2 bases, with 10 bases between. The CDR3 DNA sequence: TGTGCCAGCAGTGATAGTGGGAGTAACACCGGGGAGCTGTTTTTT. Translated, it gives CASSDSGSNTGELFF.

J is TRBJ2-7 and V is TRBV10-3; 9 nucleotides match TRBD1. This CDR3 contains 13 residues. Germline V gene data show CDR1 as ENHRY and CDR2 as SYGVKD. J was trimmed by 3 bases and V by 5 bases; bases with no gene match: 2. The chain's CDR3 is CAISTDRGYEQYF. CDR3 nucleotides: TGTGCCATCAGTACGGACAGGGGCTACGAGCAGTACTTC.

This clone was seen only a few times. The V and J genes are TRBV6-5 and TRBJ2-7; 7 nucleotides match TRBD2. Unmatched junction bases numbered 12, after V lost 6 bases and J lost 4 bases. Looked up from germline, CDR1 is MNHEY and CDR2 is SVGAGI. CDR3 size: 15 residues. As DNA, the CDR3 is TGTGCCAGCAGGAGAGGACTAGAGGGGTTATACGAGCAGTACTTC. Protein product: CASRRGLEGLYEQYF.

This clone was detected once. This rearrangement joins TRBV4-2 to TRBJ1-2, with D tentatively TRBD1 (6 bases). V lost 4 bases and J 8 bases, leaving 23 bases between the germline ends. This CDR3 comprises 16 residues. Germline V gene lookup returns CDR1 LGHNA and CDR2 YNFKEQ. CDR3 sequence (DNA): TGTGCCAGCAGCCCAGAAATTTCTTGGGGGGGGGCAGGCTACACCTTC. It is translated as CASSPEISWGGAGYTF.

This clone occurred a few times. This chain links TRBV7-9 with TRBJ2-7, with TRBD2 identical over 10 bases. The CDR3 extends over 14 amino acids. J was trimmed by 2 bases and V by 4 bases; bases with no gene match: 2. Per the germline V gene, CDR1 is SEHNR and CDR2 is FQNEAQ (reference sequence). For the CDR3, the DNA is TGTGCCAGCAGCTCCCTAGCGGGGGCCTACGAGCAGTACTTC. As protein: CASSSLAGAYEQYF.

V usage is TRBV4-3 and J usage is TRBJ2-7; D unclear. Germline loops: CDR1 LGHNA, CDR2 YSLEER. V was clipped by 0 bases and J by 0 bases, with 9 bases between them. The CDR3 spans 15 residues. The CDR3 DNA is TGCGCCAGCAGCCAAGAATTTGGCAGCTCCTACGAGCAGTACTTC. It encodes CASSQEFGSSYEQYF.

The V and J genes are TRBV27 and TRBJ2-2; a possible D gene is TRBD1 (6 bases). Per the germline V gene, CDR1 is MNHEY and CDR2 is SMNVEV (reference sequence). CDR3 length: 15 residues. Trimming took 1 base from V and 0 from J, leaving 6 bases between them. The CDR3 sequence is CASSLYRANTGELFF. The DNA for the CDR3 is TGTGCCAGCAGTTTATACAGGGCGAACACCGGGGAGCTGTTTTTT.

V and J are TRBV5-4 and TRBJ1-4, with TRBD1 as a possible D gene (5 bases). Deletions cut 4 bases from V and 2 bases from J, with 18 bases between. Looked up from germline, CDR1 is SGHNT and CDR2 is YYREEE (reference sequence). The CDR3 totals 17 residues. CDR3 sequence reads: CASSPDPAGGTNEKLFF. Written as DNA, the CDR3 is TGTGCCAGCAGCCCGGACCCCGCCGGGGGGACTAATGAAAAACTGTTTTTT.

The V and J genes are TRBV5-4 and TRBJ2-1; TRBD2 might be the D (7 bases). V lost 0 bases and J lost 7, with 14 bases in between. This CDR3 region has 15 residues. Germline V gene lookup returns CDR1 SGHNT and CDR2 YYREEE (reference sequence). The CDR3 nucleotides read TGTGCCAGCAGCTTGGAGGGGGGGGGCCGTAATGAGCAGTTCTTC. This translates into CASSLEGGGRNEQFF.

V usage is TRBV7-9 and J usage is TRBJ2-2; TRBD1 aligns across 8 bases. With V trimmed by 6 bases and J by 0 bases, 6 bases remained unmatched. CDR3 size: 16 residues. Germline lookup yields CDR1 SEHNR and CDR2 FQNEAQ (reference sequence). The CDR3 loop reads CASSSRQGSNTGELFF. CDR3 coding DNA: TGTGCCAGCAGTTCCCGACAGGGGTCGAACACCGGGGAGCTGTTTTTT.

The chain is built from TRBV10-3 and TRBJ1-1; D remains unclear. This CDR3 region has 12 residues. The V gene's germline CDR1 is ENHRY and CDR2 SYGVKD. V lost 4 bases and J 7 bases, leaving 10 bases between the germline ends. The CDR3: CAISGLEGEAFF. Here the CDR3 DNA reads TGTGCCATCAGTGGACTGGAGGGTGAAGCTTTCTTT.

This clone appeared a few times. This chain links TRBV7-9 with TRBJ2-3, with D uncertain. V lost 6 bases, J lost 0 bases, and 10 bases lay in between. The length of the CDR3 is 14 residues. Germline values: CDR1 SEHNR, CDR2 FQNEAQ (reference sequence). This CDR3 reads CASSSRLSTDTQYF. The CDR3 nucleotides read TGTGCCAGCAGTTCGCGCCTTAGCACAGATACGCAGTATTTT. Together with reference TRBV7-9 and TRBJ2-3, the CDR3 gives the full variable domain: DTGVSQNPRHKITKRGQNVTFRCDPISEHNRLYWYRQTLGQGPEFLTYFQNEAQLEKSRLLSDRFSAERPKGSFSTLEIQRTEQGDSAMYLCASSSRLSTDTQYFGPGTRLTVL.

The chain joins TRBV4-1 to TRBJ2-7, with 9 bases identical to TRBD1. V lost 4 bases to trimming and J lost 0 bases; unmatched junction nucleotides: 4. The V gene's germline CDR1 is MGHRA and CDR2 YSYEKL. The CDR3 is 15 residues long. The CDR3 bases are TGCGCCAGCAGCCGAGGGGACAGGGACTCCTACGAGCAGTACTTC. Protein sequence: CASSRGDRDSYEQYF.

The chain recombines TRBV5-4 with TRBJ2-7; TRBD1 matches at 8 bases. Germline V CDR1 and CDR2: SGHNT, YYREEE (reference sequence). The CDR3 sequence is 14 residues long. V shed 3 bases, J shed 2 bases, and the junction held 4 bases outside the gene matches. CDR3 in DNA: TGTGCCAGCAGCTCAGGACAGGGCCCCTACGAGCAGTACTTC. Protein sequence: CASSSGQGPYEQYF.

In DNA form, the CDR3 reads TGTGCCAGCAGTTTTCGGGGGGGACTTTATAATTCACCCCTCCACTTT. Protein sequence: CASSFRGGLYNSPLHF. V usage is TRBV6-5 and J usage is TRBJ1-6; weak D call: TRBD1 (5 bases). This CDR3 is 16 amino acids long. V lost 4 bases and J 4 bases, leaving 14 bases between the germline ends. In germline, CDR1 is MNHEY, CDR2 SVGAGI.

Only a few counts were recorded for this clone. The CDR3 loop is CASSQDQGQPQHF. DNA of the CDR3: TGCGCCAGCAGCCAAGATCAGGGTCAGCCCCAGCATTTT. The chain joins TRBV4-3 to TRBJ1-5; TRBD1 is a possible D gene (5 bases). Per germline, CDR1 LGHNA and CDR2 YSLEER. Trimming removed 0 bases at V and 6 bases at J, with 6 bases between. The CDR3 runs to 13 residues.